Following are 8 T cell receptor beta chains from one sample sequenced in a study of T cells in Graves' hyperthyroidism and ophthalmopathy. From RNA transcripts, TCR beta CDR3 regions were amplified. During a first-round RT-PCR of the TCR CDR3, the HTBI primer set was used. MiXCR, applied by TCRdb to the multiplex PCR reads, yields one record per CDR3 protein. The sample yields under 300,000 distinct CDR3 sequences, about 14% seen once. Material: blood. Source of these receptors: a woman under 40 with Graves' hyperthyroidism that later progressed to Graves' ophthalmopathy.

This clonotype showed up many times. The chain uses TRBV12-3 or TRBV12-4 and TRBJ1-2; TRBD1 agrees at 7 bases. The CDR3 runs 14 residues. V shed 2 bases and J 4 bases; nucleotides not matched to a gene: 4. The CDR3: CASSLTGTAYGYTF. CDR3 DNA: TGTGCCAGCAGTTTAACCGGGACAGCCTATGGCTACACCTTC.

This clonotype was recorded many times. The J gene is TRBJ1-2, the V gene TRBV2, with 10 bases identical to TRBD1. The CDR3 consists of 14 residues. Germline loops: CDR1 SNHLY, CDR2 FYNNEI. The V gene end was trimmed by 6 bases and the J gene end by 6 bases; junction bases not matched to a gene: 7. CDR3 sequence: CASREGQGRDGYTF. The DNA for the CDR3 is TGTGCCAGCAGAGAGGGACAGGGGAGAGATGGCTACACCTTC.

This chain joins TRBV3-1 and TRBJ1-2, with 8 nucleotides matching TRBD1. J lost 4 bases, V lost 2 bases, and 6 bases had no gene match. The CDR3 extends over 15 amino acids. CDR1 and CDR2 (germline): LGHDT, YNNKEL (reference sequence). CDR3 region: CASSQRQGNSYGYTF. CDR3 coding DNA: TGTGCCAGCAGCCAACGACAGGGGAACTCCTATGGCTACACCTTC.

Ten or more counts support this clonotype. The chain carries TRBV4-3 and TRBJ1-1; 9 bases agree with TRBD1. V was clipped by 4 bases and J by 4 bases; unmatched bases: 4. The CDR3 totals 14 residues. Germline V CDR1 and CDR2: LGHNA, YSLEER. Here the CDR3 reads CASSPTTGGTEAFF. The CDR3 DNA reads as TGCGCCAGCAGCCCCACGACAGGGGGCACTGAAGCTTTCTTT.

In its sample, this clonotype was seen many times. The J gene is TRBJ1-4, the V gene TRBV6-1, with 9 bases aligning to TRBD1. This CDR3 is built from 14 residues. The V and J ends lost 4 bases and 7 bases, in that order; junction bases with no gene match: 4. Germline V gene sequence: CDR1 MNHNS, CDR2 SASEGT. CDR3 amino acids: CASSADRGIEKLFF. The CDR3 DNA reads as TGTGCCAGCAGTGCAGACAGGGGGATTGAAAAACTGTTTTTT.

This clonotype was observed many times. The J gene is TRBJ2-1, the V gene TRBV4-1; D gene ambiguous. The germline V gene has CDR1 MGHRA and CDR2 YSYEKL. This CDR3 contains 16 residues. V was trimmed by 1 base and J by 3 bases, leaving 13 bases between them. The CDR3 reads CASSQAGSPNYNEQFF. The CDR3 DNA reads TGCGCCAGCAGCCAAGCCGGGTCCCCCAACTACAATGAGCAGTTCTTC.

The chain has TRBV20-1 and TRBJ2-1; D not certain. Trimming left V 6 bases short and J 4 bases short, with 16 bases between. Per germline, CDR1 DFQATT and CDR2 SNEGSKA (reference sequence). This CDR3 has 14 amino acids. Here the CDR3 reads CSARPTTNYNEQFF. The CDR3 DNA is TGCAGTGCCCGACCAACGACAAATTACAATGAGCAGTTCTTC.

This clonotype was counted only a few times. The gene calls are TRBV27 and TRBJ1-4; D remains unclear. V was pared by 3 bases and J by 5 bases, with 13 bases between. In germline, CDR1 is MNHEY, CDR2 SMNVEV (reference sequence). This CDR3 region has 15 residues. The CDR3 reads CASSFMSGNNEKLFF. The CDR3 DNA follows: TGTGCCAGCAGTTTTATGTCGGGGAACAATGAAAAACTGTTTTTT.